These 8 T cell receptor beta chains came from one sample sequenced in a study of shared clonotypes between healthy human individuals. Method: immunoSEQ multiplex PCR; TCRdb's copy keeps in-frame clones and lacks some. This table holds roughly 380,000 clones, around 96% found once. Sequencing input: memory CD8+ T cells sorted from blood. Indicated subset: CD45RO+ cells pooled with CCR7-negative TemRA cells. The receptor set was obtained from a man aged 25-45 years in good health.

The gene calls are TRBV19 and TRBJ2-4; 8 positions match TRBD2. Germline trimming cut 2 bases from V and 0 bases from J; bases unmatched to any gene: 0. CDR3 length: 15 residues. Germline CDR1 reads LNHDA; CDR2 reads SQIVND (reference sequence). CDR3 nucleotides: TGTGCCAGTAGTATACTAGCGGGAGCCAAAAACATTCAGTACTTC. Its protein is CASSILAGAKNIQYF.

This chain links TRBV5-4 with TRBJ2-7; 12 nucleotides agree with TRBD1. V lost 4 bases, J lost 4 bases, and 12 bases stayed unmatched. The V gene's germline CDR1 is SGHNT and CDR2 YYREEE (reference sequence). CDR3 size: 17 residues. The CDR3 bases are TGTGCCAGCAGCCGAGGGACAGGGGGCCTAGGTTCGTACGAGCAGTACTTC. It codes for CASSRGTGGLGSYEQYF.

The chain uses TRBV18 and TRBJ2-7; the match to TRBD2 covers 12 bases. From germline, CDR1 is KGHSH and CDR2 LQKENI. CDR3 length: 16 residues. J gave up 6 bases and V 3 bases, and 9 bases lay outside the gene matches. The CDR3 spells CASSPSGGLAGFEQYF. CDR3 DNA: TGTGCCAGCTCACCCTCAGGAGGACTAGCGGGATTCGAGCAGTACTTC.

This chain connects TRBV29-1 to TRBJ2-1, with a tentative D call TRBD1 (5 bases). CDR3 length: 14 residues. CDR1 and CDR2 from the germline V gene are SQVTM and ANQGSEA. The germline V and J ends were trimmed by 3 bases and 4 bases, with 13 bases remaining between them. The DNA of the CDR3 is TGCAGCGTTGAGGCAGGGTCCTCTTACAATGAGCAGTTCTTC. The encoded protein is CSVEAGSSYNEQFF.

The chain uses TRBV11-2 and TRBJ2-3; tentatively, D is TRBD2 (6 bases). This CDR3 has 16 amino acids. CDR1 is SGHAT and CDR2 is FQNNGV in the germline V gene. V gave up 5 bases and J gave up 0 bases, with 15 bases separating them. The CDR3 here is CASSALAFHSTDTQYF. DNA for the CDR3: TGTGCCAGCAGCGCACTAGCCTTCCATAGCACAGATACGCAGTATTTT.

Note on this clone: Other DNA sequences from this sample encode an identical CDR3 as well. The chain links TRBV28 to TRBJ1-2, with D perhaps matching TRBD1 (5 bases). The germline V gene encodes CDR1 MDHEN and CDR2 SYDVKM. The CDR3 has 13 amino acids. V lost 2 bases, J lost 3 bases, and 7 bases lay in between. CDR3 in DNA: TGTGCCAGCAGTTTAGGGGGTCACTATGGCTACACCTTC. It translates to CASSLGGHYGYTF.

J is TRBJ2-6 and V is TRBV19; tentatively, D is TRBD1 or TRBD2 (5 bases each). V was clipped by 1 base and J by 4 bases, with 11 bases between them. In germline, CDR1 is LNHDA, CDR2 SQIVND (reference sequence). The CDR3 is 16 amino acids. The CDR3 here is CASSIGWGSGANVLTF. CDR3 nucleotide sequence: TGTGCCAGTAGTATAGGATGGGGGTCAGGGGCCAACGTCCTGACTTTC.

The table lists this clone with a count of one. V and J are TRBV7-6 and TRBJ2-1; 7 bases align to TRBD2. The CDR3 is 16 amino acids. Germline CDR1 and CDR2: SGHVS and FNYEAQ. The ends lost 2 bases at V and 7 bases at J; junction bases unmatched: 11. The CDR3 sequence is CASSLLAGPSWNEQFF. CDR3 nucleotide sequence: TGTGCCAGCAGCTTATTAGCGGGCCCATCGTGGAATGAGCAGTTCTTC.